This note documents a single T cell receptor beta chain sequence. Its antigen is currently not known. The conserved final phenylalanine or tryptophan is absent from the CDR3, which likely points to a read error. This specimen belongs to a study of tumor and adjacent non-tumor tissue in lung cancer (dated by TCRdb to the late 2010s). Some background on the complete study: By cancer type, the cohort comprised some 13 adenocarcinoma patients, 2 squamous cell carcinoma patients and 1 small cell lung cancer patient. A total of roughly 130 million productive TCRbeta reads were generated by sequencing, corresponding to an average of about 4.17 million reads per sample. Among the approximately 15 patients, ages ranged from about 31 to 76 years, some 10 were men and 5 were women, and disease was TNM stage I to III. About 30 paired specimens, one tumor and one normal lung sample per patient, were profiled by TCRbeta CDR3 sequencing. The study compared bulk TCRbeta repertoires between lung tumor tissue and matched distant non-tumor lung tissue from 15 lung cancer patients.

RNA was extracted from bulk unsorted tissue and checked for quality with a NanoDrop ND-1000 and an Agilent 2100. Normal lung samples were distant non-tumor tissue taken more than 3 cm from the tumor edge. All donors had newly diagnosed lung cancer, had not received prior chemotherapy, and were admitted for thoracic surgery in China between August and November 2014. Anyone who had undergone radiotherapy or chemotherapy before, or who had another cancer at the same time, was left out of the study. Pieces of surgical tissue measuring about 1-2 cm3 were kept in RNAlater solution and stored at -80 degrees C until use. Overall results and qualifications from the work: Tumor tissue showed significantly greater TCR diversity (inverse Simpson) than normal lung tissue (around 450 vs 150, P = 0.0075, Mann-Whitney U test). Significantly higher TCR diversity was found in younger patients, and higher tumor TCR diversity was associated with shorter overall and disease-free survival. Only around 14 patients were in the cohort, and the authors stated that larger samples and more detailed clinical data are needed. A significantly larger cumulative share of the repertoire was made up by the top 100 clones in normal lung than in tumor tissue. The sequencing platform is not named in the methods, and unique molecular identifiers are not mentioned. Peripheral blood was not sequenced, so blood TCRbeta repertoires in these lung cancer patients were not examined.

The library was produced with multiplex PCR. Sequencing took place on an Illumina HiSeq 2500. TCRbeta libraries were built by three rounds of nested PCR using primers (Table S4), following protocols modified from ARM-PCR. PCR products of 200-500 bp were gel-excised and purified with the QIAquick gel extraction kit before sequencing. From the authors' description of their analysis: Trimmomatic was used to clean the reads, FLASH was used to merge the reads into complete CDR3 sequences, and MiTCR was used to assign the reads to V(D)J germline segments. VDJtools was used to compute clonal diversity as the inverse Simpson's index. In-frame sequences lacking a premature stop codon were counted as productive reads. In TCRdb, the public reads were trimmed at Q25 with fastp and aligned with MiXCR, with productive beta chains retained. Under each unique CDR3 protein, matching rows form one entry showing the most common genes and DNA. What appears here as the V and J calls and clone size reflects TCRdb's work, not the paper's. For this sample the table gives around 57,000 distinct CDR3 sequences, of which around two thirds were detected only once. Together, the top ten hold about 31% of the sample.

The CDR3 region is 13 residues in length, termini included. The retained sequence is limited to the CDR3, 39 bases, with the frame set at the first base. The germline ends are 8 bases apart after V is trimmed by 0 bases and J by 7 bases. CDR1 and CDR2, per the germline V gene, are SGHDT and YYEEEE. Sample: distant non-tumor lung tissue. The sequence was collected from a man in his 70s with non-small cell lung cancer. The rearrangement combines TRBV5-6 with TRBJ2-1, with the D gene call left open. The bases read TGTGCCAGCAGCTTGGACTCACGGAATGAGCAGTTCATC. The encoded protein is CASSLDSRNEQFI.